This TCR beta chain came from a study of T cell responses to AZD1222 COVID-19 vaccine. Whole-study findings and limits: Unmutated variant regions are reportedly targeted by nearly half of spike-specific TCRs. Donors were largely white British and mainly female; clonal diversity was possibly underestimated. Only a handful of people who got AZD1222 tested seropositive at baseline.

As regards this clone: Its antigen is unknown.

TCRdb's copy holds only in-frame clones and misses some; the assay was immunoSEQ multiplex PCR. The sample includes more than 120,000 clones, roughly 92% of them seen just once. This CDR3 region has 15 residues. Germline V gene sequence: CDR1 MGHRA, CDR2 YSYEKL. V was pared by 1 base and J by 8 bases, with 15 bases between. The sequence was collected from an adult who received the AZD1222 COVID-19 vaccine. The chain joins TRBV4-1 to TRBJ1-5; tentatively, D is TRBD1 (5 bases). Specimen: peripheral blood, collected 28 days after the second AZD1222 dose. CDR3 in amino acids: CASSQGGGTLKPQHF. CDR3 sequence (DNA): TGCGCCAGCAGCCAAGGGGGAGGGACCCTAAAGCCCCAGCATTTT.